This T cell receptor beta chain was recovered during a study of blood T cell repertoires in COVID-19. The CDR3 has 17 amino acids. V lost 3 bases and J lost 3, with 17 bases in between. The germline CDR1 and CDR2 sequences are LGHNA and YNFKEQ. Source study methods: Estimation of nucleated cell counts was performed using reference gene primer amplification. Sequenced by immunoSEQ multiplex PCR; TCRdb stores in-frame clones only, minus some. That table furnishes V, J and clone size, whereas the DNA furnished D and trimming. The sample contains around 480,000 clones, about nine tenths of which appear only once.

Sequencing was done on a sample of peripheral blood. The sequence derives from a woman aged 45-65 years with COVID-19, enrolled during active disease. The chain couples TRBV4-2 to TRBJ2-2, with TRBD1 as a possible D gene (5 bases). The CDR3: CASSQGPARLYTGELFF. The CDR3, as DNA: TGTGCCAGCAGCCAGGGGCCAGCCCGGCTTTACACCGGGGAGCTGTTTTTT.